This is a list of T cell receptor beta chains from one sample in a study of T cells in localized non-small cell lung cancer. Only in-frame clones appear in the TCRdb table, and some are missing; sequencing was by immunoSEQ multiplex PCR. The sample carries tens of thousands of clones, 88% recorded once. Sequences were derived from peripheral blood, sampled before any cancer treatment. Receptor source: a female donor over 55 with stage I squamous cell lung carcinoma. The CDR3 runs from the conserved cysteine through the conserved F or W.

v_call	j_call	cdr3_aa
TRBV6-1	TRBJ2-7	CASSGPYGSGGYEQYF
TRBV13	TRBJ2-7	CASRLRGNEQYF
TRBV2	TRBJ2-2	CASSRHGKGTGELFF
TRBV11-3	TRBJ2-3	CASSQRTSSGSTDTQYF
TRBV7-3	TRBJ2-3	CASSLRESDTQYF
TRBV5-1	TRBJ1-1	CASSPGLLNTEAFF
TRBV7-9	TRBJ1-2	CASSLPVVEVYGYTF
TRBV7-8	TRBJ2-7	CASSLVGASGSSYEQYF
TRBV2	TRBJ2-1	CASSEEDWSSYNEQFF
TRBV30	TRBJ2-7	CAWTRPGQGIVQYF
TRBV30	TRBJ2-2	CAWSLGQATTSDTGELFF
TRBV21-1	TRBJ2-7	CASSKTGSLREQYF
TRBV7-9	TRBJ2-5	CASSLARGGETQYF
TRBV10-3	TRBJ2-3	CAISESSAGATDTQYF
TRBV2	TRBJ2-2	CASRSNTGELFF
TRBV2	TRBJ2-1	CASSEVGVAREQFF
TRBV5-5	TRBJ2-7	CASSLAAGGHGREQYF
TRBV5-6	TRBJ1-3	CASSLSNTIYF
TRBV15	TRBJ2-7	CATSRVGQGKEQYF
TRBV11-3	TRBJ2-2	CASSPRHGNTGELFF
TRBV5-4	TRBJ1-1	CASSLPTGANTEAFF
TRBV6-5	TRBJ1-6	CASSYRMGGGPSPLHF
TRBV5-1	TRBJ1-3	CASSWDGTGLGNTIYF
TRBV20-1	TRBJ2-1	CSARAYNEQFF
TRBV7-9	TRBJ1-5	CASSLGSGRSNQPQHF
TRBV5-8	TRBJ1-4	CASGRNVREEKLFF
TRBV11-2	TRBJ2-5	CASSPLLAGGRETQYF
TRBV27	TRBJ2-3	CASTPLGITSTDTQYF
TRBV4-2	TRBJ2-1	CASSQLELAGKNEQFF
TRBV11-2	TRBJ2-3	CASRRTRLKTDTQYF
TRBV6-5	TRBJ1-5	CASSYSKGNRQPQHF
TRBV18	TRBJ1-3	CASSPDTRSGNTIYF
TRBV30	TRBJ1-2	CAWGVYGYTF
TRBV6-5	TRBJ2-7	CASRPSGGSSYEQYF
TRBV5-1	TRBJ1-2	CASSSSGTRYGYTF
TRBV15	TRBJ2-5	CATKSGRRETQYF
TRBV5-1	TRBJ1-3	CASSRDRNSGNTIYF
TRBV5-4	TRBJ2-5	CASSLGSGGTETQYF
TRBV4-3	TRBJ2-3	CASSQGFSDRVADTQYF
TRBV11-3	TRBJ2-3	CASSPGLVEADTQYF
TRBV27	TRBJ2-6	CASSPIGTSSGANVLTF
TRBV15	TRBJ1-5	CATSRVGGRDQPQHF
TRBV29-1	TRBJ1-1	CSVREQGLEAFF
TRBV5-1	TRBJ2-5	CASSLGTGRKTQYF
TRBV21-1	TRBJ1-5	CASSKSLRSNQPQHF
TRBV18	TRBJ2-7	CASSLGTSGSTEQYF
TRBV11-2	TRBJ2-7	CASSLAGGSYEQYF
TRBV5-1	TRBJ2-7	CASSPVLTYEQYF
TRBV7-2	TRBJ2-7	CASSSLTLAGRGLYEQYF
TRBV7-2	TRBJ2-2	CASSLRQGTGELFF
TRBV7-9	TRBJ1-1	CASDSGGGGTEAFF
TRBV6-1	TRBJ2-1	CASSATRSYSYNEQFF
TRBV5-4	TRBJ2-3	CASSLRGIITADTQYF